The 21 T cell receptor beta chains below were found in one sample sequenced in a study of T cell responses to AZD1222 COVID-19 vaccine. Profiling relied on immunoSEQ multiplex PCR, and the TCRdb table lists in-frame clones only, not all of them. There are 85,000 or so clones in the sample; around 83% occur only once, and more than 5% lies in the top ten. The sample was peripheral blood, taken 28 days after the second AZD1222 dose. The receptors were sampled from an adult who received the AZD1222 COVID-19 vaccine.

The chain couples TRBV7-9 to TRBJ2-3; 12 nucleotides line up with TRBD2. The CDR3 contains 19 residues. The V gene end was trimmed by 8 bases and the J gene end by 1 base; junction bases not matched to a gene: 16. Looked up from germline, CDR1 is SEHNR and CDR2 is FQNEAQ (reference sequence). The DNA of the CDR3 is TGTGCCAGCCCCCCCCTAGCGGGAGGGCCGGTGTCGGGCACAGATACGCAGTATTTT. This gives the protein CASPPLAGGPVSGTDTQYF.

The rearrangement uses TRBV24-1 and TRBJ2-5; 10 nucleotides agree with TRBD2. Germline lookup yields CDR1 KGHDR and CDR2 SFDVKD. CDR3 length equals 15 residues. The V gene end was trimmed by 5 bases and the J gene end by 1 base; junction bases not matched to a gene: 3. CDR3 nucleotides: TGTGCCACCAGTGGGGCTAGCGGGGGCCAAGAGACCCAGTACTTC. Protein product: CATSGASGGQETQYF.

The rearrangement uses TRBV2 and TRBJ2-2, with D hard to call. Germline V lookup: CDR1 SNHLY, CDR2 FYNNEI. V was pared by 7 bases and J by 3 bases, with 9 bases between. The CDR3 is 13 amino acids. CDR3 residues: CASTRTYTGELFF. The CDR3 nucleotides are TGTGCCAGCACCAGGACCTACACCGGGGAGCTGTTTTTT. The full variable domain, rest sourced from reference TRBV2 and TRBJ2-2, is EPEVTQTPSHQVTQMGQEVILRCVPISNHLYFYWYRQILGQKVEFLVSFYNNEISEKSEIFDDQFSVERPDGSNFTLKIRSTKLEDSAMYFCASTRTYTGELFFGEGSRLTVL.

V is TRBV28 and J is TRBJ1-5; 8 nucleotides match TRBD1. CDR3 size: 14 residues. The V segment lost 5 bases and the J segment 7 bases; nucleotides outside the gene matches: 7. Germline lookup yields CDR1 MDHEN and CDR2 SYDVKM. The CDR3 loop reads CASSPSDRAQPQHF. In nucleotides, the CDR3 is TGTGCCAGCAGTCCCTCGGACAGGGCGCAGCCCCAGCATTTT.

This chain uses TRBV7-2 with TRBJ2-5; 7 bases are shared with TRBD1. V was clipped by 6 bases and J by 4 bases; unmatched bases: 8. In germline, CDR1 is SGHTA, CDR2 FQGNSA. CDR3 length equals 14 residues. Written as DNA, the CDR3 is TGTGCCAGCAGACGGGACAGAGGGGTAGAGACCCAGTACTTC. It encodes CASRRDRGVETQYF. The whole variable domain, remainder taken from reference TRBV7-2 and TRBJ2-5, is GAGVSQSPSNKVTEKGKDVELRCDPISGHTALYWYRQSLGQGLEFLIYFQGNSAPDKSGLPSDRFSAERTGGSVSTLTIQRTQQEDSAVYLCASRRDRGVETQYFGPGTRLLVL.

The rearrangement joins TRBV19 to TRBJ1-4, with D hard to call. This CDR3 is 13 amino acids long. CDR1 is LNHDA and CDR2 is SQIVND in the germline V gene (reference sequence). Trimming removed 5 bases at V and 8 bases at J, with 12 bases between. This CDR3 is CASSLAGTEKLFF. The CDR3 nucleotides are TGTGCCAGTAGTCTGGCAGGCACCGAAAAACTGTTTTTT. The full variable domain, completed using reference TRBV19 and TRBJ1-4, is DGGITQSPKYLFRKEGQNVTLSCEQNLNHDAMYWYRQDPGQGLRLIYYSQIVNDFQKGDIAEGYSVSREKKESFPLTVTSAQKNPTAFYLCASSLAGTEKLFFGSGTQLSVL.

The J gene is TRBJ2-3, the V gene TRBV28; D may correspond to TRBD1 or TRBD2 (5 bases each). Germline V CDR1 and CDR2: MDHEN, SYDVKM. V was shortened by 4 bases and J by 4 bases, with 9 bases between the two germline ends. CDR3 length equals 13 residues. Here the CDR3 DNA reads TGTGCCAGCAGTTCCCTGGGGGCAGATACGCAGTATTTT. Encoded protein: CASSSLGADTQYF.

This clone came up a few times. The chain has TRBV19 and TRBJ1-1, with unresolved D. The V gene lost 3 bases and the J gene lost 4 bases, with 15 bases spanning the gap. Germline assignment: CDR1 LNHDA and CDR2 SQIVND (reference sequence). CDR3 length: 15 amino acids. The CDR3 is CASSILRAASTEAFF. CDR3 nucleotide sequence: TGTGCCAGTAGTATCCTACGGGCGGCCAGCACTGAAGCTTTCTTT. The variable domain in full, completed from reference TRBV19 and TRBJ1-1, reads DGGITQSPKYLFRKEGQNVTLSCEQNLNHDAMYWYRQDPGQGLRLIYYSQIVNDFQKGDIAEGYSVSREKKESFPLTVTSAQKNPTAFYLCASSILRAASTEAFFGQGTRLTVV.

The V call is TRBV28, the J call TRBJ2-7; D gene uncertain. Germline V lookup: CDR1 MDHEN, CDR2 SYDVKM. The CDR3 is made up of 15 amino acids. Deletions cut 6 bases from V and 3 bases from J, with 18 bases between. This chain's CDR3 is CASSLPPGRHYEQYF. The CDR3 nucleotides are TGTGCCAGCAGCTTACCTCCCGGCCGGCACTACGAGCAGTACTTC.

The chain is built from TRBV19 and TRBJ2-1, with 10 bases that match TRBD2. Germline CDR1 reads LNHDA; CDR2 reads SQIVND (reference sequence). J lost 7 bases, V lost 6 bases, and 12 bases had no gene match. The CDR3 loop spans 16 amino acids. The CDR3 is CASSPPPSGSTNEQFF. The CDR3 DNA reads as TGTGCCAGTAGCCCCCCCCCTAGCGGGAGTACGAATGAGCAGTTCTTC.

This clone was observed once. This chain connects TRBV3-1 (or the pseudogene TRBV3-2) to TRBJ1-1; D gene ambiguous. CDR1 and CDR2 from the germline V gene are LGHDT and YNNKEL (reference sequence). This CDR3 has 17 residues. V shed 0 bases and J shed 2 bases, with 16 bases lying between them. CDR3 in amino acids: CASSQENYRQRNTEAFF. The CDR3 DNA follows: TGTGCCAGCAGCCAAGAAAATTATCGGCAGAGAAACACTGAAGCTTTCTTT.

The CDR3 DNA is TGTGCCAGCAGTGAATCTAATAGGGGGTTTTCCAATGAGCAGTTCTTC. Its translation is CASSESNRGFSNEQFF. The genes are TRBV2 and TRBJ2-1; D may be TRBD1 (6 bases). This CDR3 has 16 residues. CDR1 SNHLY and CDR2 FYNNEI come from the germline V gene. V was clipped by 2 bases and J by 6 bases, with 17 bases between them.

The chain recombines TRBV28 with TRBJ2-7, with 7 bases aligning to TRBD1. The germline CDR1 and CDR2 sequences are MDHEN and SYDVKM. V lost 6 bases and J lost 6; bases outside the gene matches: 14. This CDR3 is 15 amino acids long. CDR3 sequence: CASSRRTGLPGEQYF. Written as DNA, the CDR3 is TGTGCCAGCAGCCGGCGGACAGGCCTTCCCGGCGAGCAGTACTTC.

The chain is built from TRBV5-1 and TRBJ2-3; 7 positions match TRBD1. Germline assignment: CDR1 SGHRS and CDR2 YFSETQ. CDR3 length: 14 residues. V shed 4 bases and J 7 bases; nucleotides not matched to a gene: 9. CDR3 region: CASSLGQVWNTQYF. The DNA for the CDR3 is TGCGCCAGCAGCCTTGGACAGGTTTGGAATACGCAGTATTTT.

The chain couples TRBV6-2 or TRBV6-3 to TRBJ2-1; D tentatively fits TRBD1 or TRBD2 (5 bases each). This CDR3 has 17 amino acids. Germline CDR1 is MNHEY and CDR2 is SVGEGT. Trimming removed 6 bases at V and 2 bases at J, with 20 bases between. CDR3 amino acids: CASSSLPGSRAYNEQFF. In DNA form, the CDR3 reads TGTGCCAGCAGCTCCCTTCCAGGGTCGAGGGCCTACAATGAGCAGTTCTTC.

The chain joins TRBV18 to TRBJ1-2; D gene unclear. V shed 0 bases and J shed 0 bases, with 14 bases lying between them. Germline CDR1 KGHSH, CDR2 LQKENI. This CDR3 contains 17 residues. The CDR3 bases are TGTGCCAGCTCACCACCGAGTCAGGAGCCCGCTAACTATGGCTACACCTTC. It translates to CASSPPSQEPANYGYTF. The full variable domain, completed using reference TRBV18 and TRBJ1-2, is NAGVMQNPRHLVRRRGQEARLRCSPMKGHSHVYWYRQLPEEGLKFMVYLQKENIIDESGMPKERFSAEFPKEGPSILRIQQVVRGDSAAYFCASSPPSQEPANYGYTFGSGTRLTVV.

This clone was counted a single time. V is TRBV2 and J is TRBJ2-1; 7 bases align to TRBD2. Trimming took 6 bases from V and 4 from J; bases not matched to a gene: 12. The CDR3 has 16 amino acids. Germline lookup yields CDR1 SNHLY and CDR2 FYNNEI. The CDR3 here is CASSPTTSSGYNEQFF. DNA of the CDR3: TGTGCCAGCAGCCCTACGACTAGCTCGGGGTACAATGAGCAGTTCTTC. The full variable domain, with the rest looked up from reference TRBV2 and TRBJ2-1, is EPEVTQTPSHQVTQMGQEVILRCVPISNHLYFYWYRQILGQKVEFLVSFYNNEISEKSEIFDDQFSVERPDGSNFTLKIRSTKLEDSAMYFCASSPTTSSGYNEQFFGPGTRLTVL.

Turning to this clone: Relative to the germline gene, one junction end is altered; a read error may explain this. The gene calls are TRBV4-3 and TRBJ2-6, with TRBD2 matching over 7 bases. The germline V gene encodes CDR1 LGHNA and CDR2 YSLEER. The CDR3 length is 16 residues. CDR3 coding DNA: TGCGCCAGCAGCCAAGAAAGCGGGGCTGGAGCCAACGTCCTGACTTTC. Translation: CASSQESGAGANVLTF.

This chain connects TRBV11-2 to TRBJ1-1; 7 positions match TRBD1. The junction had 9 bases not matched to a gene; V was cut back by 5 bases and J by 3 bases. The CDR3 is 15 amino acids. In germline, CDR1 is SGHAT, CDR2 FQNNGV. CDR3: CASSILQGPDTEAFF. DNA of the CDR3: TGTGCCAGCAGCATACTACAGGGGCCAGACACTGAAGCTTTCTTT.

The chain links TRBV3-1 (or the pseudogene TRBV3-2) to TRBJ1-3; no clear D gene. The germline CDR1 and CDR2 sequences are LGHDT and YNNKEL (reference sequence). With 1 base removed from V and 0 bases from J, the gap between germline ends came to 4 bases. There are 14 residues in the CDR3. The CDR3 loop reads CASSQASSGNTIYF. The CDR3 DNA follows: TGTGCCAGCAGCCAAGCGAGCTCTGGAAACACCATATATTTT.

This clone has a single count. The CDR3 nucleotides read TGTGCCAGCAGCTTAGGTCCGGACAGTGGAGAGACCCAGTACTTC. Protein product: CASSLGPDSGETQYF. The chain couples TRBV11-1 to TRBJ2-5, with D perhaps TRBD1 (6 bases). Trimming removed 1 base from V and 4 bases from J, with 13 bases in between. Germline values: CDR1 SGHAT, CDR2 FQDESV (reference sequence). The CDR3 is made up of 15 amino acids.